A selection of T cell receptor beta chains follows, all from one sample in a study of neoadjuvant anti-PD-1 for oral cavity cancer. Sequenced by immunoSEQ multiplex PCR; TCRdb stores in-frame clones only, minus some. The sample comprises approximately 67,000 clones, around 82% of which are singletons, and around 3.2% rests with the top ten. The sequencing here drew on PBMCs, taken before nivolumab (anti-PD-1) treatment. The receptors here all came from a person aged 40 to 85 with oral cavity squamous cell carcinoma. Each CDR3 is given with its conserved first and last residue. A D gene is named only where the DNA matches it firmly. The size field is filled for only some rows; it gives once, few, many or a size class.

TRBV19	TRBD1	TRBJ2-3	.	CASSFDRGTDTQYF	TGTGCCAGTAGTTTCGACAGGGGCACAGATACGCAGTATTTT
TRBV27	TRBD1	TRBJ2-2	few	CASSLGQGKVGELFF	TGTGCCAGCAGTCTCGGACAGGGAAAGGTCGGGGAGCTGTTTTTT
TRBV27	.	TRBJ1-6	.	CASSLNPVTGQPLHF	TGTGCCAGCAGTCTGAACCCGGTGACAGGACAGCCCCTCCACTTT
TRBV5-1	.	TRBJ2-7	.	CASSSRDMTYEQYF	TGCGCCAGCAGCAGCCGGGACATGACCTACGAGCAGTACTTC
TRBV27	.	TRBJ1-6	.	CASSLGLPLGPLHF	TGTGCCAGCAGTTTGGGACTCCCTTTAGGACCCCTCCACTTT
TRBV19	.	TRBJ2-3	.	CASSNRVRRSLTDTQYF	TGTGCCAGTAGTAATCGGGTCCGACGCTCACTCACAGATACGCAGTATTTT
TRBV7-9	.	TRBJ2-1	.	CASSLPPNNEQFF	TGTGCCAGCAGCTTACCACCGAACAATGAGCAGTTCTTC
TRBV4-1	TRBD2	TRBJ2-1	once	CASSQPGLAGRNYNEQFF	TGCGCCAGCAGCCAACCGGGACTAGCGGGTAGAAACTACAATGAGCAGTTCTTC
TRBV9	TRBD1	TRBJ1-1	.	CASSVGQGARTEAFF	TGTGCCAGCAGCGTAGGACAGGGGGCGCGGACTGAAGCTTTCTTT
TRBV2	.	TRBJ1-5	.	CASLQKDPASNQPQHF	TGTGCCAGCCTCCAAAAGGATCCGGCCAGCAATCAGCCCCAGCATTTT
TRBV7-9	.	TRBJ1-2	.	CASSLTGSGYTF	TGTGCCAGCAGCTTAACGGGGTCTGGCTACACCTTC
TRBV28	.	TRBJ1-5	.	CASEEGGPWSNQPQHF	TGTGCCAGCGAAGAGGGGGGGCCCTGGAGCAATCAGCCCCAGCATTTT
TRBV5-1	.	TRBJ1-2	.	CASSFRDPGNGYTF	TGCGCCAGCAGCTTCCGGGACCCGGGGAATGGCTACACCTTC
TRBV7-9	.	TRBJ2-5	.	CASSFGIVETQYF	TGTGCCAGCAGCTTTGGGATAGTGGAGACCCAGTACTTC
TRBV25-1	.	TRBJ1-1	.	CASSDSRAGNTEAFF	TGTGCCAGCAGTGATTCAAGGGCAGGGAACACTGAAGCTTTCTTT
TRBV11-2	.	TRBJ2-5	once	CASSSNLGGSQETQYF	TGTGCCAGCAGCTCCAACCTGGGGGGCTCCCAAGAGACCCAGTACTTC
TRBV4-1	TRBD1	TRBJ1-2	.	CASSQVPQGGNYGYTF	TGCGCCAGCAGCCAAGTCCCACAGGGGGGGAACTATGGCTACACCTTC
TRBV6-4	TRBD2	TRBJ2-1	.	CASSDGQRDSYNEQFF	TGTGCCAGCAGTGACGGGCAGCGGGACTCCTACAATGAGCAGTTCTTC
TRBV19	.	TRBJ1-5	.	CASKIHRDDQPQHF	TGTGCCAGTAAGATTCACAGGGACGATCAGCCCCAGCATTTT
TRBV4-1	.	TRBJ2-7	.	CASSRDRGYEQYF	TGCGCCAGCAGCCGGGACCGAGGCTACGAGCAGTACTTC
TRBV5-1	.	TRBJ2-2	.	CASGRSPRNTGELFF	TGCGCCAGCGGGCGGAGCCCCCGGAACACCGGGGAGCTGTTTTTT
TRBV30	.	TRBJ1-2	.	CAWSVLTGRFLGYTF	TGTGCCTGGAGTGTACTGACAGGCCGGTTCTTGGGCTACACCTTC
TRBV9	TRBD2	TRBJ2-7	.	CASSVEVSGLDEQYF	TGTGCCAGCAGCGTAGAAGTTAGCGGGCTCGACGAGCAGTACTTC
TRBV6-1	.	TRBJ1-1	.	CASSEAESGTKAFF	TGTGCCAGCAGTGAAGCGGAATCCGGGACAAAGGCTTTCTTT
TRBV5-4	TRBD1	TRBJ2-5	once	CASSLGGQGKIETQYF	TGTGCCAGCAGCTTGGGGGGACAGGGTAAGATAGAGACCCAGTACTTC
TRBV2	TRBD2	TRBJ2-1	.	CASSDATSGIYEQFF	TGTGCCAGCAGTGATGCGACTAGCGGGATTTATGAGCAGTTCTTC
TRBV29-1	.	TRBJ2-2	.	CSVNRNTGELFF	TGCAGCGTTAACCGAAACACCGGGGAGCTGTTTTTT
TRBV27	.	TRBJ1-5	.	CASSSTGYQPQHF	TGTGCCAGCAGTTCGACAGGTTATCAGCCCCAGCATTTT
TRBV5-4	TRBD2	TRBJ2-1	.	CASSHSGGAKFLEQFF	TGTGCCAGCAGTCATAGCGGGGGGGCCAAATTTTTGGAGCAGTTCTTC
TRBV27	TRBD1	TRBJ1-5	.	CASSFGAGGYNQPQHF	TGTGCCAGCAGTTTCGGGGCAGGGGGCTACAATCAGCCCCAGCATTTT
TRBV19	TRBD1	TRBJ2-7	once	CASRTSQGREQYF	TGTGCCAGTAGAACCTCACAGGGGCGGGAGCAGTACTTC
TRBV7-6	.	TRBJ2-7	.	CASSLEGGSYEQYF	TGTGCCAGCAGCTTAGAAGGGGGCTCCTACGAGCAGTACTTC
TRBV18	.	TRBJ1-5	.	CASRNGTVQPQHF	TGTGCCAGCCGGAACGGGACGGTCCAGCCCCAGCATTTT
TRBV28	.	TRBJ2-7	.	CASSRQPLEQYF	TGTGCCAGCAGTAGACAGCCTCTAGAGCAGTACTTC
TRBV19	TRBD2	TRBJ2-1	.	CASQTSGRSDEQFF	TGTGCCAGTCAAACTAGCGGGAGATCCGATGAGCAGTTCTTC
TRBV19	.	TRBJ1-2	.	CATGAQTIYGYTF	TGTGCCACAGGGGCACAGACGATCTATGGCTACACCTTC
TRBV5-1	.	TRBJ1-6	.	CASSLEGPQISPLHF	TGCGCCAGCAGCTTGGAGGGCCCCCAGATTTCACCCCTCCACTTT
TRBV6-6	.	TRBJ2-1	.	CASSYDISGPEQFF	TGTGCCAGCAGTTACGATATTAGCGGACCTGAGCAGTTCTTC
TRBV4-1	TRBD2	TRBJ2-1	.	CASSQVSREGRTSDHNEQFF	TGCGCCAGCAGCCAAGTCAGCCGTGAGGGGCGGACTAGCGACCACAATGAGCAGTTCTTC
TRBV9	TRBD2	TRBJ2-3	.	CASSVGPGGRMDTQYF	TGTGCCAGCAGCGTAGGACCGGGGGGGCGGATGGATACGCAGTATTTT
TRBV6-1	.	TRBJ1-5	.	CASSEISLEPQHF	TGTGCCAGCAGTGAAATTTCGTTAGAGCCCCAGCATTTT
TRBV5-6	.	TRBJ2-5	many	CASSRSGAKETQYF	TGTGCCAGCAGCAGGTCGGGAGCAAAAGAGACCCAGTACTTC
TRBV6-1	.	TRBJ1-5	.	CASSEREGGYNQPQHF	TGTGCCAGCAGTGAAAGGGAAGGAGGGTACAATCAGCCCCAGCATTTT
TRBV6-1	TRBD2	TRBJ2-7	.	CASSDRGGLIDEQYF	TGTGCCAGCAGTGATCGGGGGGGCCTTATAGACGAGCAGTACTTC
TRBV9	.	TRBJ1-1	.	CASSVGPDSNTEAFF	TGTGCCAGCAGCGTAGGACCGGATTCAAACACTGAAGCTTTCTTT
TRBV5-5	TRBD1	TRBJ1-1	.	CASSSGTGASTGEAFF	TGTGCCAGCAGCTCCGGGACAGGGGCCTCAACGGGTGAAGCTTTCTTT
TRBV11-1	TRBD2	TRBJ2-5	.	CASSPRASGFRETQYF	TGTGCCAGCAGCCCGCGGGCTAGCGGGTTCCGAGAGACCCAGTACTTC
TRBV5-1	TRBD2	TRBJ2-1	.	CASSLTSGSGNEQFF	TGCGCCAGCAGCCTCACGAGCGGGAGCGGCAATGAGCAGTTCTTC
TRBV27	TRBD1	TRBJ2-5	.	CASSTWDRNQETQYF	TGTGCCAGCAGTACCTGGGACAGGAACCAAGAGACCCAGTACTTC
TRBV28	TRBD2	TRBJ2-3	.	CASSSPSGGAYTQYF	TGTGCCAGCAGTTCCCCGTCCGGGGGGGCTTATACGCAGTATTTT
TRBV5-1	.	TRBJ1-2	.	CASSLEGNYGYTF	TGCGCCAGCAGCTTGGAGGGGAACTATGGCTACACCTTC
TRBV15	.	TRBJ2-1	.	CATSSAPNANEQFF	TGTGCCACCAGCAGTGCGCCGAATGCGAATGAGCAGTTCTTC
TRBV7-8	.	TRBJ2-6	.	CASSLVVRRFYSGANVLTF	TGTGCCAGCAGCTTAGTGGTGCGCCGTTTCTACTCTGGGGCCAACGTCCTGACTTTC
TRBV2	TRBD2	TRBJ2-7	few	CASSGGTSGPYEQYF	TGTGCCAGCAGTGGGGGGACTAGCGGTCCCTACGAGCAGTACTTC
TRBV5-5	.	TRBJ1-2	.	CASSFYRDYGYTF	TGTGCCAGCAGCTTCTACAGGGATTATGGCTACACCTTC
TRBV5-5	.	TRBJ2-2	.	CASSFLGGKNTGELFF	TGTGCCAGCAGCTTTTTAGGCGGGAAGAACACCGGGGAGCTGTTTTTT